This note documents a single TCR beta chain sequence. Its antigen is not known. This entry comes from a study of beta chain features in type 1 diabetes. Findings and limits, study-wide: Significant though moderate, a shortening of TCRB CDR3s appeared in all four CD4+ subsets of Type 1 diabetes patients.

The V and J ends lost 3 bases and 0 bases, in that order; junction bases with no gene match: 8. The CDR3 consists of 18 residues. Germline values: CDR1 SGHTA, CDR2 FQGNSA. What was sequenced were expressed TCRB transcripts, since all of the isolated RNA had been reverse transcribed. The protocol was immunoSEQ multiplex PCR, while the TCRdb copy is restricted to in-frame clones and leaves out a portion. The sample lists 40,000 to 65,000 clones; 55% to 75% were seen once. The TCR originated in a woman aged 25 to 39 with type 1 diabetes. Specimen: stem cell memory CD4+ T cells from blood. The gene calls are TRBV7-2 and TRBJ2-7; 13 bases match TRBD2. CDR3 loop: CASSFYSTSGRTSYEQYF. Here the CDR3 DNA reads TGTGCCAGCAGCTTTTATTCGACTAGCGGGAGGACCTCCTACGAGCAGTACTTC. The variable domain in full, completed from reference TRBV7-2 and TRBJ2-7, reads GAGVSQSPSNKVTEKGKDVELRCDPISGHTALYWYRQSLGQGLEFLIYFQGNSAPDKSGLPSDRFSAERTGGSVSTLTIQRTQQEDSAVYLCASSFYSTSGRTSYEQYFGPGTRLTVT.